These T cell receptor beta chains were read from a single sample in a study of radiotherapy plus CTLA-4 blockade in lung cancer. Libraries were prepared by immunoSEQ multiplex PCR; TCRdb keeps only in-frame clonotypes and omits some of them. This repertoire shows roughly 42,000 clones, just under 80% found once; its top ten account for 23%. This specimen was peripheral blood, taken from a patient treated with radiotherapy plus ipilimumab. These receptors were obtained from a human donor with non-small cell lung cancer that progressed on radiotherapy plus ipilimumab. CDR3s include the opening cysteine and the closing phenylalanine or tryptophan. Each record gives: J gene, clone size, CDR3 length, V gene, D gene, CDR3 protein, CDR3 DNA. D genes are given only for firm matches. Clone size is not always given. Where it is, it says once, few, many or a class for expanded clones.

j_call: TRBJ2-7
clone_size: -
cdr3_length: 13
v_call: TRBV6-1
d_call: -
cdr3_aa: CASSEDSRYEQYF
cdr3_nt: TGTGCCAGCAGTGAAGACAGCCGCTACGAGCAGTACTTC

j_call: TRBJ2-1
clone_size: few
cdr3_length: 17
v_call: TRBV6-1
d_call: TRBD2
cdr3_aa: CASSEALSGGVYNEQFF
cdr3_nt: TGTGCCAGCAGTGAAGCGCTCAGCGGGGGGGTATACAATGAGCAGTTCTTC

j_call: TRBJ2-7
clone_size: -
cdr3_length: 12
v_call: TRBV28
d_call: -
cdr3_aa: CASSTGTYEQYF
cdr3_nt: TGTGCCAGCAGTACAGGGACCTACGAGCAGTACTTC

j_call: TRBJ2-7
clone_size: -
cdr3_length: 12
v_call: TRBV6-1
d_call: -
cdr3_aa: CASSPTAWEQYF
cdr3_nt: TGTGCCAGCAGTCCCACAGCCTGGGAGCAGTACTTC

j_call: TRBJ1-5
clone_size: -
cdr3_length: 15
v_call: TRBV27
d_call: -
cdr3_aa: CASSLGTGSNQPQHF
cdr3_nt: TGTGCCAGCAGTTTGGGAACAGGGTCCAATCAGCCCCAGCATTTT

j_call: TRBJ2-5
clone_size: -
cdr3_length: 15
v_call: TRBV5-1
d_call: TRBD1
cdr3_aa: CASRPGQGMWETQYF
cdr3_nt: TGCGCCAGCAGACCGGGACAGGGTATGTGGGAGACCCAGTACTTC

j_call: TRBJ2-3
clone_size: medium-sized
cdr3_length: 16
v_call: TRBV19
d_call: TRBD2
cdr3_aa: CASSPGAGGFTDTQYF
cdr3_nt: TGTGCCAGTAGTCCGGGAGCGGGGGGCTTCACAGATACGCAGTATTTT

j_call: TRBJ2-7
clone_size: -
cdr3_length: 12
v_call: TRBV19
d_call: TRBD1
cdr3_aa: CASRGQGYEQYF
cdr3_nt: TGTGCCAGTAGGGGACAGGGCTACGAGCAGTACTTC

j_call: TRBJ2-7
clone_size: -
cdr3_length: 15
v_call: TRBV13
d_call: -
cdr3_aa: CASSLDSTEFYEQYF
cdr3_nt: TGTGCCAGCAGCTTAGATTCGACAGAATTCTACGAGCAGTACTTC

j_call: TRBJ1-5
clone_size: -
cdr3_length: 13
v_call: TRBV2
d_call: -
cdr3_aa: CASIQNWNQPQHF
cdr3_nt: TGTGCCAGCATTCAAAACTGGAATCAGCCCCAGCATTTT

j_call: TRBJ2-3
clone_size: -
cdr3_length: 16
v_call: TRBV14
d_call: TRBD2
cdr3_aa: CASSQSGRGGSDTQYF
cdr3_nt: TGTGCCAGCAGCCAATCGGGGCGCGGGGGGTCAGATACGCAGTATTTT

j_call: TRBJ2-5
clone_size: -
cdr3_length: 14
v_call: TRBV18
d_call: TRBD2
cdr3_aa: CASSPPGGEETQYF
cdr3_nt: TGTGCCAGCTCACCACCGGGAGGGGAAGAGACCCAGTACTTC

j_call: TRBJ1-5
clone_size: -
cdr3_length: 12
v_call: TRBV10-2
d_call: -
cdr3_aa: CASKQGDQPQHF
cdr3_nt: TGCGCCAGCAAACAGGGAGATCAGCCCCAGCATTTT

j_call: TRBJ2-4
clone_size: -
cdr3_length: 11
v_call: TRBV25-1
d_call: -
cdr3_aa: CASSGAYIQYF
cdr3_nt: TGTGCCAGCAGTGGGGCATACATTCAGTACTTC

j_call: TRBJ2-7
clone_size: -
cdr3_length: 11
v_call: TRBV6-1
d_call: TRBD2
cdr3_aa: CASSSTREEYF
cdr3_nt: TGTGCCAGCAGTTCTACACGGGAGGAGTACTTC

j_call: TRBJ1-4
clone_size: few
cdr3_length: 14
v_call: TRBV12-5
d_call: -
cdr3_aa: CASGLSATNEKLFF
cdr3_nt: TGTGCTAGTGGTTTATCAGCAACTAATGAAAAACTGTTTTTT

j_call: TRBJ2-3
clone_size: -
cdr3_length: 14
v_call: TRBV18
d_call: -
cdr3_aa: CASSPGTSTDTQYF
cdr3_nt: TGTGCCAGCTCACCCGGGACTAGCACAGATACGCAGTATTTT

j_call: TRBJ2-3
clone_size: -
cdr3_length: 16
v_call: TRBV2
d_call: TRBD2
cdr3_aa: CASSEGGRENTDTQYF
cdr3_nt: TGTGCCAGCAGTGAGGGGGGGAGGGAGAACACAGATACGCAGTATTTT

j_call: TRBJ2-1
clone_size: -
cdr3_length: 15
v_call: TRBV14
d_call: TRBD1
cdr3_aa: CASGGDRGVGNEQFF
cdr3_nt: TGTGCCAGCGGAGGGGACAGGGGGGTCGGCAATGAGCAGTTCTTC

j_call: TRBJ2-5
clone_size: -
cdr3_length: 16
v_call: TRBV11-2
d_call: TRBD2
cdr3_aa: CASSLGGAGGGETQYF
cdr3_nt: TGTGCCAGCAGCTTAGGTGGTGCGGGGGGAGGAGAGACCCAGTACTTC

j_call: TRBJ2-5
clone_size: -
cdr3_length: 16
v_call: TRBV7-2
d_call: TRBD2
cdr3_aa: CASSALGLAGLGTQYF
cdr3_nt: TGTGCCAGCAGCGCTCTCGGACTAGCGGGGCTCGGGACCCAGTACTTC

j_call: TRBJ2-2
clone_size: few
cdr3_length: 15
v_call: TRBV19
d_call: TRBD2
cdr3_aa: CASSSLGGSTGELFF
cdr3_nt: TGTGCCAGTAGTAGTCTCGGCGGGAGCACCGGGGAGCTGTTTTTT

j_call: TRBJ2-4
clone_size: -
cdr3_length: 12
v_call: TRBV19
d_call: TRBD1
cdr3_aa: CASSRGYDIQYF
cdr3_nt: TGTGCCAGTAGCAGGGGGTACGACATTCAGTACTTC

j_call: TRBJ2-3
clone_size: -
cdr3_length: 15
v_call: TRBV5-1
d_call: TRBD1
cdr3_aa: CASRPGRQGPDTQYF
cdr3_nt: TGCGCCAGCCGCCCGGGGAGACAGGGTCCAGATACGCAGTATTTT

j_call: TRBJ2-7
clone_size: few
cdr3_length: 12
v_call: TRBV2
d_call: -
cdr3_aa: CASSPSPYEQYF
cdr3_nt: TGTGCCAGCAGCCCGAGCCCCTACGAGCAGTACTTC

j_call: TRBJ2-3
clone_size: -
cdr3_length: 15
v_call: TRBV5-1
d_call: -
cdr3_aa: CASSLGGAPADTQYF
cdr3_nt: TGCGCCAGCAGCTTGGGTGGGGCTCCGGCAGATACGCAGTATTTT

j_call: TRBJ2-2
clone_size: -
cdr3_length: 14
v_call: TRBV4-2
d_call: -
cdr3_aa: CASSLDSDRGELFF
cdr3_nt: TGTGCCAGCAGTCTTGACAGCGACCGAGGGGAGCTGTTTTTT

j_call: TRBJ1-6
clone_size: -
cdr3_length: 15
v_call: TRBV2
d_call: -
cdr3_aa: CASSDRSGDNSPLHF
cdr3_nt: TGTGCCAGCAGTGACAGATCAGGGGATAATTCACCCCTCCACTTT

j_call: TRBJ1-6
clone_size: -
cdr3_length: 15
v_call: TRBV18
d_call: -
cdr3_aa: CASSESSSYNSPLHF
cdr3_nt: TGTGCCAGCTCAGAGAGTAGCTCCTATAATTCACCCCTCCACTTT

j_call: TRBJ2-7
clone_size: -
cdr3_length: 14
v_call: TRBV6-6
d_call: -
cdr3_aa: CASSPTQGFYEQYF
cdr3_nt: TGTGCCAGCAGTCCCACACAGGGTTTCTACGAGCAGTACTTC

j_call: TRBJ1-5
clone_size: -
cdr3_length: 17
v_call: TRBV21-1
d_call: -
cdr3_aa: CASSSIRTLDRNQPQHF
cdr3_nt: TGTGCCAGCAGCTCTATTAGGACGTTGGACAGAAATCAGCCCCAGCATTTT

j_call: TRBJ1-1
clone_size: -
cdr3_length: 14
v_call: TRBV18
d_call: -
cdr3_aa: CASLAPTENTEAFF
cdr3_nt: TGTGCCAGCTTGGCGCCGACAGAGAACACTGAAGCTTTCTTT

j_call: TRBJ1-2
clone_size: once
cdr3_length: 14
v_call: TRBV4-2
d_call: TRBD1
cdr3_aa: CASSQPTGFGGYTF
cdr3_nt: TGTGCCAGCAGCCAACCGACAGGGTTTGGCGGCTACACCTTC

j_call: TRBJ1-2
clone_size: -
cdr3_length: 14
v_call: TRBV9
d_call: TRBD1
cdr3_aa: CASSDRDRLYGYTF
cdr3_nt: TGTGCCAGCAGCGACCGGGACAGATTATATGGCTACACCTTC

j_call: TRBJ1-2
clone_size: once
cdr3_length: 15
v_call: TRBV10-3
d_call: TRBD1
cdr3_aa: CAISGGGQGGAGYTF
cdr3_nt: TGTGCCATCAGTGGCGGCGGACAGGGGGGAGCTGGCTACACCTTC

j_call: TRBJ2-5
clone_size: -
cdr3_length: 18
v_call: TRBV5-1
d_call: TRBD2
cdr3_aa: CASNRGTSGGTSLETQYF
cdr3_nt: TGCGCCAGCAACCGCGGGACTAGCGGGGGAACGAGCTTGGAGACCCAGTACTTC

j_call: TRBJ2-3
clone_size: -
cdr3_length: 17
v_call: TRBV11-1
d_call: TRBD2
cdr3_aa: CASSLNRLAGAPDTQYF
cdr3_nt: TGTGCCAGCAGCCTTAACAGACTAGCGGGGGCACCAGATACGCAGTATTTT

j_call: TRBJ2-2
clone_size: -
cdr3_length: 15
v_call: TRBV18
d_call: TRBD2
cdr3_aa: CASSPPGLGAGELFF
cdr3_nt: TGTGCCAGCTCACCACCGGGACTAGGGGCCGGGGAGCTGTTTTTT

j_call: TRBJ1-4
clone_size: few
cdr3_length: 15
v_call: TRBV4-1
d_call: -
cdr3_aa: CASSQFGGFGEKLFF
cdr3_nt: TGCGCCAGCAGCCAATTTGGGGGCTTCGGGGAAAAACTGTTTTTT

j_call: TRBJ2-4
clone_size: -
cdr3_length: 11
v_call: TRBV20-1
d_call: -
cdr3_aa: CSATTGNIQYF
cdr3_nt: TGCAGTGCTACGACGGGGAACATTCAGTACTTC